These 28 T cell receptor beta chains came from one sample sequenced in a study of blood T cell repertoires in COVID-19. Some clones are missing from TCRdb's copy, which holds only in-frame ones; the method was immunoSEQ multiplex PCR. The sample holds about 39,000 clones, 70% to 90% seen once. The sequenced sample was peripheral blood. These receptor sequences come from a middle-aged man with active COVID-19.

The V and J genes are TRBV20-1 and TRBJ2-3; no reliable D call. The V end lost 3 bases, the J end lost 0 bases, and 10 bases lay between the germline ends. Germline assignment: CDR1 DFQATT and CDR2 SNEGSKA (reference sequence). This CDR3 comprises 14 residues. The CDR3 here is CSASSRTSTDTQYF. In DNA, the CDR3 is TGCAGTGCTAGTTCCCGAACTAGCACAGATACGCAGTATTTT.

The chain links TRBV27 to TRBJ1-2; possibly TRBD1 for D (6 bases). This CDR3 has 15 amino acids. Germline V gene lookup returns CDR1 MNHEY and CDR2 SMNVEV (reference sequence). Trimming took 3 bases from V and 4 from J, leaving 15 bases between them. In DNA form, the CDR3 reads TGTGCCAGCAGTTTCAGCTCGGGGACAACCTATGGCTACACCTTC. This encodes CASSFSSGTTYGYTF.

The chain has TRBV28 and TRBJ2-7; 12 bases match TRBD2. The germline CDR1 and CDR2 sequences are MDHEN and SYDVKM. The ends lost 5 bases at V and 3 bases at J; junction bases unmatched: 14. The CDR3 length is 18 residues. The CDR3 nucleotides read TGTGCCAGCAGTCCCTCCCGTTTTCTAGCGGGAGGGCTCTACGAGCAGTACTTC. Protein product: CASSPSRFLAGGLYEQYF.

This chain links TRBV5-1 with TRBJ2-1; TRBD1 is a possible D gene (6 bases). From germline, CDR1 is SGHRS and CDR2 YFSETQ. V was cut by 4 bases and J by 3 bases, with 20 bases left in between. The CDR3 is 17 residues long. The CDR3 reads CASSGARWGRFYNEQFF. The CDR3 DNA is TGCGCCAGCAGCGGGGCCCGGTGGGGGCGCTTCTACAATGAGCAGTTCTTC.

The chain has TRBV28 and TRBJ2-1; 7 positions agree with TRBD2. Germline V gene lookup returns CDR1 MDHEN and CDR2 SYDVKM. Trimming took 6 bases from V and 0 from J; bases not matched to a gene: 2. CDR3 length equals 14 residues. The CDR3 region is CASSLAASYNEQFF. CDR3 bases: TGTGCCAGCAGCCTAGCGGCCTCCTACAATGAGCAGTTCTTC.

This chain links TRBV20-1 with TRBJ2-3, with 8 positions matching TRBD2. The CDR3 extends over 15 amino acids. J was trimmed by 6 bases and V by 3 bases; bases with no gene match: 11. Germline V gene sequence: CDR1 DFQATT, CDR2 SNEGSKA (reference sequence). The CDR3 DNA reads as TGCAGTGCTAGTGGAGGCGGGAGGAATAGTGATACGCAGTATTTT. Translated, it gives CSASGGGRNSDTQYF.

The gene calls are TRBV6-1 and TRBJ2-7; D gene uncertain. The CDR3 is 16 amino acids. Between the trimmed V and J ends, which lost 4 bases and 0 bases, there was a span of 16 bases. Looked up from germline, CDR1 is MNHNS and CDR2 is SASEGT. The CDR3 nucleotides are TGTGCCAGCAGTGGGCAAGAGACAAACCTCTCCTACGAGCAGTACTTC. It translates to CASSGQETNLSYEQYF.

This rearrangement joins TRBV7-6 to TRBJ2-3; the match to TRBD1 covers 7 bases. This CDR3 contains 16 residues. From germline, CDR1 is SGHVS and CDR2 FNYEAQ. With 4 bases clipped from V and 1 base from J, the junction kept 8 bases outside the gene matches. This CDR3 is CASSSPPGQRTDTQYF. For the CDR3, the DNA is TGTGCCAGCAGCTCCCCACCGGGACAGCGCACAGATACGCAGTATTTT.

This clone was seen a few times. J is TRBJ1-2 and V is TRBV28, with a weak D call TRBD1 (5 bases). This CDR3 is 14 amino acids long. From germline, CDR1 is MDHEN and CDR2 SYDVKM. The V end was cut by 6 bases, the J end by 4 bases, with 15 bases between. The CDR3 DNA is TGTGCCAGCAGCCTTGGGGGGTCTAGCTATGGCTACACCTTC. Its translation is CASSLGGSSYGYTF.

CDR3 coding DNA: TGTGCCAGCAGCGACCGGGACAGGGGGGTGTATGGCTACACCTTC. Amino acid sequence: CASSDRDRGVYGYTF. The gene calls are TRBV9 and TRBJ1-2; 11 bases agree with TRBD1. V shed 3 bases and J 5 bases; nucleotides not matched to a gene: 6. This CDR3 has 15 residues. Per the germline V gene, CDR1 is SGDLS and CDR2 is YYNGEE.

The gene calls are TRBV30 and TRBJ2-1; TRBD2 agrees at 7 bases. Germline CDR1 GTSNPN, CDR2 SVGIG (reference sequence). The trim removed 5 bases at V and 2 bases at J, leaving 6 bases unmatched. This CDR3 has 14 residues. As DNA, the CDR3 is TGTGCCTGGGGGGCAGGACTAGCCTACAATGAGCAGTTCTTC. Translated: CAWGAGLAYNEQFF.

This clone was counted a few times. The chain employs TRBV28 and TRBJ2-7; D uncertain. This CDR3 spans 12 amino acids. V lost 8 bases to trimming and J lost 7 bases, with 15 bases between them. Germline lookup yields CDR1 MDHEN and CDR2 SYDVKM. Here the CDR3 DNA reads TGTGCCAGCGGCGTTCTAGGTCGGGAGCAGTACTTC. The encoded protein is CASGVLGREQYF.

V gene TRBV11-2 combines with J gene TRBJ2-7; the match to TRBD2 covers 7 bases. Trimming removed 2 bases from V and 7 bases from J; junction bases left unmatched: 11. Germline V gene lookup returns CDR1 SGHAT and CDR2 FQNNGV. The CDR3 is 15 residues long. The CDR3 reads CASSLHSGGPGEQYF. As DNA, the CDR3 is TGTGCCAGCAGCTTACACTCGGGAGGACCCGGGGAGCAGTACTTC.

V is TRBV20-1 and J is TRBJ1-1; no reliable D call. This CDR3 is built from 11 residues. Germline CDR1 and CDR2: DFQATT and SNEGSKA (reference sequence). V was shortened by 1 base and J by 8 bases, with 8 bases between the two germline ends. As DNA, the CDR3 is TGCAGTGCTAGAGTGGTGACAGAAGCTTTCTTT. This gives the protein CSARVVTEAFF.

This sequence joins TRBV6-6 and TRBJ1-2, with a possible D match to TRBD1 (5 bases). Trimming removed 6 bases from V and 0 bases from J, with 14 bases in between. The CDR3 covers 15 residues. From germline, CDR1 is MNHNY and CDR2 SVGAGI (reference sequence). This chain's CDR3 is CASSEVDRANYGYTF. The CDR3 DNA reads TGTGCCAGCAGCGAGGTCGACAGAGCTAACTATGGCTACACCTTC.

The chain employs TRBV5-3 and TRBJ2-3, with TRBD1 matching over 11 bases. TRBV5-3 is an ORF for which the function is uncertain. Trimming cost V 0 bases and J 5 bases; bases outside gene matches: 14. The CDR3 runs 19 residues. CDR3 residues: CARSLAPKEGQGAGDTQYF. The CDR3 DNA reads as TGTGCCAGAAGCTTGGCCCCTAAGGAAGGACAGGGGGCTGGAGATACGCAGTATTTT.

The rearrangement uses TRBV10-1 and TRBJ2-2; 10 bases are a match to TRBD2. The length of the CDR3 is 15 residues. V lost 8 bases and J lost 5; bases outside the gene matches: 8. Germline V CDR1 and CDR2: WNHNN, SYGVQD (reference sequence). For the CDR3, the DNA is TGCGCCAGCGAGGCTAGCGGGAGTGGGACCGGGGAGCTGTTTTTT. Protein: CASEASGSGTGELFF.

The CDR3 DNA follows: TGTGCCAGCAGCGGGACAGCTAACTATGGCTACACCTTC. This encodes CASSGTANYGYTF. V gene TRBV6-2 or TRBV6-3 combines with J gene TRBJ1-2; 7 bases line up with TRBD1. Germline V gives CDR1 MNHEY, CDR2 SVGEGT. The J segment lost 0 bases and the V segment lost 6 bases, leaving 1 base of the junction unmatched. The CDR3 has 13 amino acids.

J is TRBJ1-5 and V is TRBV11-2; weak D call: TRBD1 (6 bases). The ends were cut back, 0 bases at V and 5 bases at J, with 11 bases in the middle. CDR3 length: 15 amino acids. The germline gives CDR1 SGHAT, CDR2 FQNNGV. CDR3: CASSLDAGDHQPQHF. The CDR3, as DNA: TGTGCCAGCAGCTTAGACGCAGGGGACCATCAGCCCCAGCATTTT.

This sequence joins TRBV7-2 and TRBJ1-2, with 9 bases aligning to TRBD1. Per germline, CDR1 SGHTA and CDR2 FQGNSA. J gave up 8 bases and V 5 bases, and 12 bases lay outside the gene matches. There are 15 residues in the CDR3. CDR3 region: CASSPRTTGGPGYTF. CDR3 coding DNA: TGTGCCAGCAGCCCCCGAACCACAGGGGGCCCCGGCTACACCTTC.

V is TRBV29-1 and J is TRBJ2-7, with 8 bases fitting TRBD1. Germline values: CDR1 SQVTM, CDR2 ANQGSEA. The CDR3 sequence is 14 residues long. V trimming: 4 bases; J trimming: 3 bases; junction bases outside the gene matches: 8. CDR3 bases: TGCAGCGTTGTATTAGGACAGGGAGGCTACGAGCAGTACTTC. Amino acid sequence: CSVVLGQGGYEQYF.

This clone was recorded a few times. The chain combines TRBV7-9 with TRBJ2-5, with a tentative D call TRBD2 (6 bases). The CDR3 totals 12 residues. CDR1 SEHNR and CDR2 FQNEAQ come from the germline V gene (reference sequence). V was cut by 5 bases and J by 4 bases, with 8 bases left in between. In DNA, the CDR3 is TGTGCCAGCAGCCAGGAGGGAGAGACCCAGTACTTC. It encodes CASSQEGETQYF.

The chain employs TRBV18 and TRBJ2-7; 10 bases align to TRBD2. This CDR3 has 16 amino acids. In germline, CDR1 is KGHSH, CDR2 LQKENI. J gave up 1 base and V 2 bases, and 5 bases lay outside the gene matches. The CDR3 DNA follows: TGTGCCAGCTCACCAGTGGGACTAGCGACATCCTACGAGCAGTACTTC. Residues: CASSPVGLATSYEQYF.

The rearrangement uses TRBV27 and TRBJ2-7, with a tentative D call TRBD1 (5 bases). CDR1 and CDR2 (germline): MNHEY, SMNVEV (reference sequence). V was clipped by 5 bases and J by 6 bases, with 14 bases between them. The CDR3 totals 13 residues. CDR3 bases: TGTGCCAGCAGTCTAGATCAGGGAATCGAGCAGTACTTC. Translating it yields CASSLDQGIEQYF.

This chain links TRBV7-6 with TRBJ1-2, with TRBD1 identical over 9 bases. Trimming at V came to 2 bases and at J to 4 bases, leaving 14 bases not matched to a gene. CDR1 is SGHVS, CDR2 FNYEAQ, per germline. The length of the CDR3 is 18 residues. CDR3 nucleotides: TGTGCCAGCAGCTTACTGGTGACTCCGGGACAGGGTCCCTATGGCTACACCTTC. Protein product: CASSLLVTPGQGPYGYTF.

V and J are TRBV6-2 or TRBV6-3 and TRBJ2-7, with D possibly TRBD2 on 5 matching bases. CDR3 length: 13 amino acids. Germline CDR1 reads MNHEY; CDR2 reads SVGEGT. The V gene lost 2 bases and the J gene lost 3 bases, with 8 bases spanning the gap. In DNA form, the CDR3 reads TGTGCCAGCAGTTACCCCGGGGACTACGAGCAGTACTTC. Translation gives CASSYPGDYEQYF.

V and J are TRBV27 and TRBJ2-1, with 11 positions matching TRBD2. The germline V gene has CDR1 MNHEY and CDR2 SMNVEV (reference sequence). V was clipped by 1 base and J by 6 bases; unmatched bases: 5. The CDR3 is made up of 16 amino acids. The CDR3: CASSLLGLAGGNEQFF. The DNA of the CDR3 is TGTGCCAGCAGTTTATTGGGCCTAGCGGGAGGCAATGAGCAGTTCTTC.

V and J are TRBV4-2 and TRBJ2-7; 10 positions match TRBD1. Trimming removed 1 base from V and 7 bases from J; junction bases left unmatched: 4. The CDR3 consists of 14 residues. Germline-derived CDR1 and CDR2 are LGHNA and YNFKEQ. The CDR3 sequence: CASSQGGQGLEQYF. In DNA, the CDR3 is TGTGCCAGCAGCCAAGGGGGACAGGGGTTGGAGCAGTACTTC.